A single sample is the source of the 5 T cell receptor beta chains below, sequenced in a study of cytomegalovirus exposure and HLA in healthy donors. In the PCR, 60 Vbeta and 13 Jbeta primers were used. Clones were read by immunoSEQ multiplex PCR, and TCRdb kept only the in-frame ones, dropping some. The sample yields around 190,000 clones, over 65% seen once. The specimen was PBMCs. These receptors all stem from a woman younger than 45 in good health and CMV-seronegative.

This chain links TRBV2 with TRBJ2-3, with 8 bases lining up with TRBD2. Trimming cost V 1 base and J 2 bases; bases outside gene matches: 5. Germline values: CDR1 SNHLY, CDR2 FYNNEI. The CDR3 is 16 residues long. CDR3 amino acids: CASSEGASGFTDTQYF. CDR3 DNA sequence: TGTGCCAGCAGTGAAGGGGCTAGCGGGTTCACAGATACGCAGTATTTT.

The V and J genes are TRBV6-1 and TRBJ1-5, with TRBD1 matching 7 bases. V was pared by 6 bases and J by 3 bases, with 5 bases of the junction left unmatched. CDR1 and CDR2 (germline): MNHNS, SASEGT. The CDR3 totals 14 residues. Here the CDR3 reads CASSLQGINQPQHF. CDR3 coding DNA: TGTGCCAGCAGCCTACAGGGGATCAATCAGCCCCAGCATTTT.

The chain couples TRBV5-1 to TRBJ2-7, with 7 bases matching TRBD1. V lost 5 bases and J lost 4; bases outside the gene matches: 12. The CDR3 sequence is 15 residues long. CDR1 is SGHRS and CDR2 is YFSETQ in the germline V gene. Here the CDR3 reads CASSINRQGVYEQYF. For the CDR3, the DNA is TGCGCCAGCAGTATCAACCGACAGGGAGTGTACGAGCAGTACTTC.

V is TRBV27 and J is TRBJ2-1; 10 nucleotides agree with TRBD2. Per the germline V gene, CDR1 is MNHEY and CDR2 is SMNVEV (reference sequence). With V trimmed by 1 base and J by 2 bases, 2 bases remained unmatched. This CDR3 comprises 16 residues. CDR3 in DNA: TGTGCCAGCAGTTTATTGACTAGCGGGCCCTACAATGAGCAGTTCTTC. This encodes CASSLLTSGPYNEQFF.

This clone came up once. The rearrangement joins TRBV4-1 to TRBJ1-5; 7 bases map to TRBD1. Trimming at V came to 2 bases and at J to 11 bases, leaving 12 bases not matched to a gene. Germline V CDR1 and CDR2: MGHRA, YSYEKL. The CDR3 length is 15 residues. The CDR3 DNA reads TGCGCCAGCAGCCAATGGACAGGTGTCTTATGGGCCCAGCATTTT. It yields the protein CASSQWTGVLWAQHF.